This T cell receptor (beta chain) came from a study of blood T cell repertoires in COVID-19 (dated by TCRdb to the early 2020s). Broadly, across the study: Collaborator samples came from the United States, Italy and Spain and covered acute and convalescent phases of COVID-19. The repertoires were released in a freely available public database meant as a resource for research on the immune response to SARS-CoV-2. The material from the prospective study consisted of cDNA or gDNA derived from T cells, B-cell-depleted T cells, or PBMCs. Where available, HLA class I and class II types were obtained from metadata supplied by the sample provider rather than from assay-based typing. A de-identified subject ID, COVID-19 status, age in years and sex were almost always included in the sample metadata. Subjects who had been exposed to COVID-19, were actively infected with it, or had recovered from it provided the deeply sampled blood TCRbeta repertoires that made up the dataset. The samples were drawn from two sources: the first 160 participants of the ongoing ImmuneRACE study, and 950 to 1,500 subjects contributed by 6 global collaborators. Points the paper makes about the study in general: The quantity of clinical and demographic metadata differed by source and by participant and was supplied without curation.

Whole blood was collected in K2EDTA tubes by collaborating institutions according to the institutions' own protocols. For TCRbeta analysis, collaborators shipped samples as frozen whole blood, isolated PBMCs, or DNA extracted from either of those sample types. TCRbeta CDR3 regions were amplified from genomic DNA using the immunoSEQ Assay, a bias-controlled multiplex PCR. In the source study's methods: The number of nucleated cells in each sample was estimated by amplification of reference gene primers within the assay. To quantify the absolute abundance of each unique TCRbeta CDR3 rearrangement, sequence reads were collapsed and filtered. For each sample, productive Simpson clonality was calculated by taking the square root of Simpson's diversity index across productive rearrangements. TCRdb provides this immuneACCESS table in a form limited to in-frame rearrangements. Some clones are lacking; in checked studies, under half of them reflect an unresolved V gene, and why the rest are absent is not known. For V, J and clone size, that table is used; D and trimming come from the DNA. The sample records about 94,000 clones, more than 65% of which are singletons. The ten top clones hold approximately 6.7% of the sample.

The CDR3 contains 15 residues, cysteine and phenylalanine counted. Kept here is only the CDR3 DNA, which spans 45 bases and is read in frame from base 1. Cut back by 6 bases and 5 bases, the V and J ends lie 14 bases apart. Reading the germline V gene (reference sequence) gives CDR1 MNHEY and CDR2 SMNVEV. Points on this clone: No antigen is known for it. Base qualities are not recorded, but no much larger clone differs from it by a single base.

This chain joins TRBV27 to TRBJ1-6; a tentative D match to TRBD1 spans 5 bases. What was sequenced was peripheral blood. The TCR sequence derives from a man in his 60s with acute or convalescent COVID-19. The nucleotide sequence is TGTGCCAGCAGGGGGGGGATTTTAGATAATTCACCCCTCCACTTT. This gives the protein CASRGGILDNSPLHF.